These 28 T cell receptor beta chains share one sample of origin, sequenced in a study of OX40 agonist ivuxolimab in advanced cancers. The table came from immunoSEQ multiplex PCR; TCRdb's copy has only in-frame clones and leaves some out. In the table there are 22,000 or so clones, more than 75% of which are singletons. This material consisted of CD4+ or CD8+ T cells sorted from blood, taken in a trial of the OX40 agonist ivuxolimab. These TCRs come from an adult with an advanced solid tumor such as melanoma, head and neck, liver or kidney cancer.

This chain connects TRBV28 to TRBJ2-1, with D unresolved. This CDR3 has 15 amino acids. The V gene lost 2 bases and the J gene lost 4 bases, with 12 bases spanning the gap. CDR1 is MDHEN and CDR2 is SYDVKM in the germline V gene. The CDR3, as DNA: TGTGCCAGCAGTTTAGAGGTCGCGATTTACAATGAGCAGTTCTTC. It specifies CASSLEVAIYNEQFF.

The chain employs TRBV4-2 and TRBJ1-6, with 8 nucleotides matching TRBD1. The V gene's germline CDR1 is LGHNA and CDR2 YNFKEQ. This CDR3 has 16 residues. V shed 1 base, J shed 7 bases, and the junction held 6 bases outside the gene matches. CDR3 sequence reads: CASSQGPTGENSPLHF. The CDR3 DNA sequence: TGTGCCAGCAGCCAAGGACCGACAGGGGAGAATTCACCCCTCCACTTT.

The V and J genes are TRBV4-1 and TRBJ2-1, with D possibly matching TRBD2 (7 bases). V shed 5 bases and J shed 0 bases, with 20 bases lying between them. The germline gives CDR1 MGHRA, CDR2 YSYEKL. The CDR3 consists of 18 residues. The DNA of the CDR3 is TGCGCCAGCAGCGACGGTCGGGGGGCAGCCAGCTCCTACAATGAGCAGTTCTTC. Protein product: CASSDGRGAASSYNEQFF.

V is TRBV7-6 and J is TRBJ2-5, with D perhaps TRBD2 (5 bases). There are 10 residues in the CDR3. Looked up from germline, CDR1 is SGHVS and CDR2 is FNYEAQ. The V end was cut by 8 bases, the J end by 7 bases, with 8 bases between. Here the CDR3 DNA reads TGTGCCAGCTCTGGAGGGACCCAGTACTTC. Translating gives CASSGGTQYF.

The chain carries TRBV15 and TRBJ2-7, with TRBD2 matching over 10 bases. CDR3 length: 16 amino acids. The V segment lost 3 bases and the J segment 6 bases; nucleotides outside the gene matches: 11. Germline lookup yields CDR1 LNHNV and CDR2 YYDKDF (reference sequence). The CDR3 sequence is CATSSGSTSGIGEQYF. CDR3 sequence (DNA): TGTGCCACCAGCAGCGGGTCCACTAGCGGGATCGGCGAGCAGTACTTC.

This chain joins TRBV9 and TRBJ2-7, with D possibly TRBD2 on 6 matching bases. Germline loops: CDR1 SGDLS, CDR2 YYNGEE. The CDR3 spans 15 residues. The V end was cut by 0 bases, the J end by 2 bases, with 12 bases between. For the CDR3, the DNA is TGTGCCAGCAGCGTAGACAGCGGGCTCCCCTACGAGCAGTACTTC. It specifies CASSVDSGLPYEQYF. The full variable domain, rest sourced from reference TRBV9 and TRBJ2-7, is DSGVTQTPKHLITATGQRVTLRCSPRSGDLSVYWYQQSLDQGLQFLIQYYNGEERAKGNILERFSAQQFPDLHSELNLSSLELGDSALYFCASSVDSGLPYEQYFGPGTRLTVT.

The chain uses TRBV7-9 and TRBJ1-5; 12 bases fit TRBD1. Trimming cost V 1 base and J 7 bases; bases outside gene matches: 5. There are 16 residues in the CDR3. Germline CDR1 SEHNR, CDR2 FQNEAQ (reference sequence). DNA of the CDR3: TGTGCCAGCAGCTTAGGGGGACAGGGGGCAGGCCAGCCCCAGCATTTT. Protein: CASSLGGQGAGQPQHF.

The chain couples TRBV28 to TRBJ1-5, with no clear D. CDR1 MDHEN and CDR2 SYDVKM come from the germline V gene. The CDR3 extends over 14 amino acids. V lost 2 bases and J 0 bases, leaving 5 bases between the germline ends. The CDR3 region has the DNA TGTGCCAGCAGTTTACTGTATAGCAATCAGCCCCAGCATTTT. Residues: CASSLLYSNQPQHF.

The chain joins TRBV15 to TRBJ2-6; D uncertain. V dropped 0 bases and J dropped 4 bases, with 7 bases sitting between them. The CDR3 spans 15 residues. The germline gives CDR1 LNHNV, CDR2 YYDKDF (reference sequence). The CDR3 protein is CATSREGSGANVLTF. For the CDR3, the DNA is TGTGCCACCAGCAGAGAGGGGTCCGGGGCCAACGTCCTGACTTTC. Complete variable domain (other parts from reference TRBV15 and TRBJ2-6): DAMVIQNPRYQVTQFGKPVTLSCSQTLNHNVMYWYQQKSSQAPKLLFHYYDKDFNNEADTPDNFQSRRPNTSFCFLDIRSPGLGDTAMYLCATSREGSGANVLTFGAGSRLTVL.

The chain's CDR3 is CASSPPGQAHTDTQYF. The CDR3 bases are TGCGCCAGCAGCCCTCCGGGACAGGCACACACAGATACGCAGTATTTT. This chain links TRBV5-1 with TRBJ2-3; the match to TRBD1 covers 8 bases. The CDR3 is made up of 16 amino acids. The germline V gene has CDR1 SGHRS and CDR2 YFSETQ. V was clipped by 4 bases and J by 2 bases; unmatched bases: 9.

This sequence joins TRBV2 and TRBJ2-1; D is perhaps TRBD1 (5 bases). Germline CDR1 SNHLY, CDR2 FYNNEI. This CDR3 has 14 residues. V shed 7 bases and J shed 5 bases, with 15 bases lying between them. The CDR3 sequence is CASKLQVWHNEQFF. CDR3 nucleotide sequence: TGTGCCAGCAAATTACAGGTCTGGCACAATGAGCAGTTCTTC.

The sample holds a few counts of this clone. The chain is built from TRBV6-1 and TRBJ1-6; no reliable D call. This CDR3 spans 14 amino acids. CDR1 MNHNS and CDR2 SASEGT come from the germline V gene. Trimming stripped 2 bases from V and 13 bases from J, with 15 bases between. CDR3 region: CASSEWSDKSPLHF. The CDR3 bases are TGTGCCAGCAGTGAATGGAGCGATAAATCGCCCCTCCACTTT.

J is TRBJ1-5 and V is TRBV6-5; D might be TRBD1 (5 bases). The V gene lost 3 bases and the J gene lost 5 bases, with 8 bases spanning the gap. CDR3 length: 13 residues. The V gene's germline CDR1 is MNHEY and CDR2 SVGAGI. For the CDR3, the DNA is TGTGCCAGCAGTTATCGGGGCCATCAGCCCCAGCATTTT. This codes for CASSYRGHQPQHF.

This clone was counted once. This CDR3 is CASSLAGNTEAFF. CDR3 coding DNA: TGTGCCAGCAGTTTGGCGGGCAACACTGAAGCTTTCTTT. The chain carries TRBV27 and TRBJ1-1; unclear D gene. The CDR3 has 13 amino acids. Germline assignment: CDR1 MNHEY and CDR2 SMNVEV (reference sequence). Trimming shortened V by 3 bases and J by 2 bases, and 7 bases separated the two germline ends.

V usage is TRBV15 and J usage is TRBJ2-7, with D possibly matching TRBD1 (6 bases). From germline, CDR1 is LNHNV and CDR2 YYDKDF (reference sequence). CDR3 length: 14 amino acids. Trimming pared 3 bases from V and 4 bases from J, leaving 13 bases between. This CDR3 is CATSRGWQGYEQYF. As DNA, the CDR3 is TGTGCCACCAGCAGGGGGTGGCAGGGGTACGAGCAGTACTTC.

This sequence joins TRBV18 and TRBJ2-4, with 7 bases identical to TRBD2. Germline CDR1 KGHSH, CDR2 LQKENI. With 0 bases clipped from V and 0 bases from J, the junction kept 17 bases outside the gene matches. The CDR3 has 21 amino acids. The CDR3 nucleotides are TGTGCCAGCTCACCACCGGAGGGACCTCTCCTAGCGGACCTAGCCAAAAACATTCAGTACTTC. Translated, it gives CASSPPEGPLLADLAKNIQYF.

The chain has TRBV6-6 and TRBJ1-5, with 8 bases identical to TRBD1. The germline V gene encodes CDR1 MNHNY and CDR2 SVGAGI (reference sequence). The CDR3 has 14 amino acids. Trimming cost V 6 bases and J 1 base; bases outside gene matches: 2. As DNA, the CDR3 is TGTGCCAGCAGCCACAGGGGGAGCAATCAGCCCCAGCATTTT. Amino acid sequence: CASSHRGSNQPQHF.

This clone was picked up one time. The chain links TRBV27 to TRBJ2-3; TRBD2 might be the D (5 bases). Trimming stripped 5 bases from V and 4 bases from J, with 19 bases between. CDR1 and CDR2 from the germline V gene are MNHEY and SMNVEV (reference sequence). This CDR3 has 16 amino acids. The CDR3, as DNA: TGTGCCAGCAGTCCCTCCGCCGGGCTCGGGGCAGATACGCAGTATTTT. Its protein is CASSPSAGLGADTQYF.

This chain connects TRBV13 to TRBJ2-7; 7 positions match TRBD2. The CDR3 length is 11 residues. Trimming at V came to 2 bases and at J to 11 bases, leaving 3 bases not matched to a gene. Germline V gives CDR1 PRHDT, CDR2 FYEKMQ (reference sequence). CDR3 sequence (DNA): TGTGCCAGCAGCTTACTGCGGGAGAAGTACTTC. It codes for CASSLLREKYF.

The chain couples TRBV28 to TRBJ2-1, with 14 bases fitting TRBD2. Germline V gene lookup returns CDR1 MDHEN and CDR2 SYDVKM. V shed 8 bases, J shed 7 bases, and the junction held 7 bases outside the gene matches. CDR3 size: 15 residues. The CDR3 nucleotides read TGTGCCAGCCTTTATGGGACTAGCGGGAGAAATGAGCAGTTCTTC. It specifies CASLYGTSGRNEQFF. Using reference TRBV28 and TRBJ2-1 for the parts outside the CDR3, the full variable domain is DVKVTQSSRYLVKRTGEKVFLECVQDMDHENMFWYRQDPGLGLRLIYFSYDVKMKEKGDIPEGYSVSREKKERFSLILESASTNQTSMYLCASLYGTSGRNEQFFGPGTRLTVL.

Here the CDR3 DNA reads TGTGCCAGCAGCTTGGTATCCTACGAGCAGTACTTC. This sequence encodes CASSLVSYEQYF. The chain uses TRBV5-8 and TRBJ2-7; no definite D call. Trimming stripped 0 bases from V and 1 base from J, with 2 bases between. Germline loops: CDR1 SGHTS, CDR2 YDEGEE. The CDR3 consists of 12 residues.

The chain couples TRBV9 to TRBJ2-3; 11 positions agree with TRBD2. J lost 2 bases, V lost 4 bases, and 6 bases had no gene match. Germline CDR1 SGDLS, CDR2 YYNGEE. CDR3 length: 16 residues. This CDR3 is CASSSGTSGITDTQYF. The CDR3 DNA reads TGTGCCAGCAGCTCCGGGACTAGCGGAATCACAGATACGCAGTATTTT.

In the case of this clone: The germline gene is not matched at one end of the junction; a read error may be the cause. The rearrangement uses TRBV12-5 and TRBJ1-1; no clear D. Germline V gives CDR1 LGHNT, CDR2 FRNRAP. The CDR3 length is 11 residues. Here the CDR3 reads CASALNTEAFF. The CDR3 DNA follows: TGTGCTAGTGCTTTGAACACTGAAGCTTTCTTT.

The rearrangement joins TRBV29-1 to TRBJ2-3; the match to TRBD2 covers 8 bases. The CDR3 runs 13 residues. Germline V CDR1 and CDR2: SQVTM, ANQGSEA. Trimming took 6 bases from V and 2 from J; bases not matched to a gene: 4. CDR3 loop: CSVRGGSTDTQYF. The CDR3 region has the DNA TGCAGCGTCCGGGGGGGGTCCACAGATACGCAGTATTTT.

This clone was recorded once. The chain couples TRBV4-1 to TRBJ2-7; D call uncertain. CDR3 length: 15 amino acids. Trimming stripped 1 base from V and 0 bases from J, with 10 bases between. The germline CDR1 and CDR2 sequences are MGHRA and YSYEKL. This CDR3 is CASSQVDGSSYEQYF. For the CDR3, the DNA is TGCGCCAGCAGCCAAGTGGACGGAAGCTCCTACGAGCAGTACTTC.

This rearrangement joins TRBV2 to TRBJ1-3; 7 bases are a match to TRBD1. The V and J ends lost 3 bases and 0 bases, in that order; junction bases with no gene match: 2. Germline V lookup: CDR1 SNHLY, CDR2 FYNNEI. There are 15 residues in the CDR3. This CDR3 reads CASSEDRTSGNTIYF. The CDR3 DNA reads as TGTGCCAGCAGTGAGGACAGGACCTCTGGAAACACCATATATTTT. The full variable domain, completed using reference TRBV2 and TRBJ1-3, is EPEVTQTPSHQVTQMGQEVILRCVPISNHLYFYWYRQILGQKVEFLVSFYNNEISEKSEIFDDQFSVERPDGSNFTLKIRSTKLEDSAMYFCASSEDRTSGNTIYFGEGSWLTVV.

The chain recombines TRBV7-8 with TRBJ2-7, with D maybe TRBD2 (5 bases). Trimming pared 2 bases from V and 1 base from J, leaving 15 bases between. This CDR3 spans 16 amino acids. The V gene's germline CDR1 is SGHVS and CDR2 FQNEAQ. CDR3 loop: CASSLLEDGSSYEQYF. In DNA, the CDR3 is TGTGCCAGCAGCTTACTGGAGGACGGGTCGTCCTACGAGCAGTACTTC.

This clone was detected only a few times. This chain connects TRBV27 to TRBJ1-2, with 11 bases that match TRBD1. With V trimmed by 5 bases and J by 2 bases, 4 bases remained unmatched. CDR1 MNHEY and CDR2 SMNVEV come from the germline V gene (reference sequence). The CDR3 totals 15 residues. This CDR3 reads CASSQGTGGNYGYTF. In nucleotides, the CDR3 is TGTGCCAGCAGTCAGGGGACAGGGGGAAACTATGGCTACACCTTC.